These 10 T cell receptor beta chains originate from one sample sequenced in a study of vaccination and CD4 T cells after COVID-19. An Oncomine TCR Beta short-read assay was used to sequence the DNA from cultured CD4+ T cells. MiXCR, run by TCRdb on the PCR reads, gives a single entry per CDR3 protein. The sample lists about 3,600 distinct CDR3 sequences; less than 40% were seen once. Sample treatment: roughly 10-day PBMC culture with coronavirus spike peptide pools or control peptides (ViraFEST assay). Their cognate antigens are unknown. The sample consisted of CD4+ T cells from blood, cultured in vitro. All receptors come from a human donor who had recovered from COVID-19.

This clonotype was counted a few times. The rearrangement joins TRBV6-5 to TRBJ1-2; no reliable D call. The germline V gene has CDR1 MNHEY and CDR2 SVGAGI. Trimming pared 2 bases from V and 4 bases from J, leaving 11 bases between. The CDR3 spans 14 residues. DNA for the CDR3: TGTGCCAGCAGTTACGGTAGAGCGGGCTATGGCTACACCTTC. This gives the protein CASSYGRAGYGYTF.

The gene calls are TRBV6-1 and TRBJ2-7; 7 nucleotides match TRBD1. Per the germline V gene, CDR1 is MNHNS and CDR2 is SASEGT. The CDR3 totals 15 residues. V was clipped by 6 bases and J by 3 bases; unmatched bases: 11. DNA of the CDR3: TGTGCCAGCAGCGCCGGGACAGACGCCAACTACGAGCAGTACTTC. Its translation: CASSAGTDANYEQYF.

This clonotype was observed a handful of times. V and J are TRBV6-1 and TRBJ1-6; no clear D gene. The germline V gene encodes CDR1 MNHNS and CDR2 SASEGT. V was shortened by 6 bases and J by 13 bases, with 16 bases between the two germline ends. The CDR3 has 13 residues. The CDR3 spells CASRPQVIWPLHF. The CDR3 DNA follows: TGTGCCAGCAGGCCTCAGGTAATCTGGCCCCTCCACTTT.

This chain connects TRBV20-1 to TRBJ2-1; 11 bases line up with TRBD2. V was pared by 1 base and J by 3 bases, with 5 bases of the junction left unmatched. The CDR3 is made up of 16 amino acids. Germline CDR1 DFQATT, CDR2 SNEGSKA (reference sequence). The CDR3 is CSARVLAGGLYNEQFF. The CDR3 coding sequence is TGCAGTGCTAGAGTCTTAGCGGGGGGGCTCTACAATGAGCAGTTCTTC.

In its sample, this clonotype was seen a few times. The rearrangement links TRBV27 to TRBJ1-5, with 10 bases that match TRBD1. V lost 3 bases and J lost 1; bases outside the gene matches: 0. This CDR3 is 15 amino acids long. Germline CDR1 is MNHEY and CDR2 is SMNVEV (reference sequence). In nucleotides, the CDR3 is TGTGCCAGCAGTTTGGGACAGGGGAGCAATCAGCCCCAGCATTTT. Translating it yields CASSLGQGSNQPQHF.

The J gene is TRBJ1-2, the V gene TRBV15; D may be TRBD1 (5 bases). The CDR3 extends over 14 amino acids. Per the germline V gene, CDR1 is LNHNV and CDR2 is YYDKDF (reference sequence). The ends were cut back, 4 bases at V and 0 bases at J, with 9 bases in the middle. The CDR3 DNA follows: TGTGCCACCAGCAAGGACATAGCTAACTATGGCTACACCTTC. Residues: CATSKDIANYGYTF.

V usage is TRBV11-2 and J usage is TRBJ1-2; TRBD1 matches 10 bases. The CDR3 sequence is 17 residues long. Losses at the gene ends were 2 bases for V and 5 bases for J; bases not matched to a gene: 11. The V gene's germline CDR1 is SGHAT and CDR2 FQNNGV. In DNA form, the CDR3 reads TGTGCCAGCAGCTTACGTAGGGGGGACAGGGGATCGTATGGCTACACCTTC. It codes for CASSLRRGDRGSYGYTF.

The V and J genes are TRBV30 and TRBJ1-1; D is perhaps TRBD1 (5 bases). Germline CDR1 is GTSNPN and CDR2 is SVGIG (reference sequence). The V end lost 3 bases, the J end lost 1 base, and 9 bases lay between the germline ends. The length of the CDR3 is 13 residues. The CDR3 DNA reads as TGTGCCTGGAGGCCAGGGCGGAACACTGAAGCTTTCTTT. Protein sequence: CAWRPGRNTEAFF.

In this sample, this clonotype is medium-sized. J is TRBJ1-6 and V is TRBV30; no clear D gene. CDR3 length equals 13 residues. Trimming removed 3 bases from V and 2 bases from J, with 5 bases in between. Germline values: CDR1 GTSNPN, CDR2 SVGIG (reference sequence). CDR3 region: CAWRVTYNSPLHF. The CDR3 region has the DNA TGTGCCTGGAGAGTTACCTATAATTCACCCCTCCACTTT.

The chain has TRBV2 and TRBJ2-1; D might be TRBD1 (5 bases). Germline CDR1 SNHLY, CDR2 FYNNEI. Trimming took 7 bases from V and 3 from J, leaving 10 bases between them. This CDR3 comprises 13 residues. The CDR3: CASMLRVYNEQFF. In DNA, the CDR3 is TGTGCCAGCATGCTCAGGGTCTACAATGAGCAGTTCTTC.